One sample yielded the 15 T cell receptor beta chains listed below, sequenced in a study of blood T cell repertoires in COVID-19. The table came from immunoSEQ multiplex PCR; TCRdb's copy has only in-frame clones and leaves some out. The sample comprises some 22,000 clones, roughly 82% of which are singletons, and about 30% rests with the top ten. The specimen sequenced was peripheral blood. These receptors were obtained from a human donor with active COVID-19. The donor label of this sample is uncertain.

J is TRBJ2-2 and V is TRBV7-9, with D uncertain. With 2 bases removed from V and 0 bases from J, the gap between germline ends came to 13 bases. The CDR3 length is 17 residues. Germline CDR1 SEHNR, CDR2 FQNEAQ (reference sequence). The CDR3 loop is CASSLIYTPANTGELFF. CDR3 in DNA: TGTGCCAGCAGCTTAATTTACACACCTGCGAACACCGGGGAGCTGTTTTTT.

The chain couples TRBV7-9 to TRBJ2-7; the match to TRBD2 covers 8 bases. Germline V gene sequence: CDR1 SEHNR, CDR2 FQNEAQ (reference sequence). This CDR3 is 16 amino acids long. V trimming: 5 bases; J trimming: 3 bases; junction bases outside the gene matches: 12. CDR3 sequence: CASSPPSTAGGYEQYF. CDR3 DNA: TGTGCCAGCAGCCCACCAAGTACCGCGGGGGGCTACGAGCAGTACTTC. Together with reference TRBV7-9 and TRBJ2-7, the CDR3 gives the full variable domain: DTGVSQNPRHKITKRGQNVTFRCDPISEHNRLYWYRQTLGQGPEFLTYFQNEAQLEKSRLLSDRFSAERPKGSFSTLEIQRTEQGDSAMYLCASSPPSTAGGYEQYFGPGTRLTVT.

The gene calls are TRBV21-1 and TRBJ2-1; the DNA was not used to check the table's D call, TRBD2. TRBV21-1 is a pseudogene segment. The CDR3 covers 13 residues. CDR3 DNA: TGTGCCAGCAGCAAAGGGCGGGCCCCGGAGCAGTTCTTC. Its protein is CASSKGRAPEQFF.

As to this clone: Compared with germline, one end of the junction differs, possibly owing to a read error. The gene calls are TRBV18 and TRBJ1-2; D perhaps matches TRBD1 (6 bases). The CDR3 totals 15 residues. Looked up from germline, CDR1 is KGHSH and CDR2 is LQKENI. The CDR3 reads CASSPQTRGYYGYTF. Written as DNA, the CDR3 is TGTGCCAGCTCACCACAAACCAGGGGTTACTATGGTTACACCTTC.

The chain has TRBV19 and TRBJ2-6, with D perhaps TRBD2 (7 bases). This CDR3 is 15 amino acids long. CDR1 LNHDA and CDR2 SQIVND come from the germline V gene (reference sequence). V dropped 11 bases and J dropped 1 base, with 15 bases sitting between them. DNA for the CDR3: TGTGCCGGACACGGGGGGCCGTCTGGGGCCAACGTCCTGACTTTC. Encoded protein: CAGHGGPSGANVLTF.

V gene TRBV5-6 combines with J gene TRBJ1-5, with D hard to call. The V gene's germline CDR1 is SGHDT and CDR2 YYEEEE. The ends were cut back, 2 bases at V and 1 base at J, with 13 bases in the middle. The CDR3 sequence is 16 residues long. The CDR3 DNA is TGTGCCAGCAGCTTAGGTGGGCGACGGAGCAATCAGCCCCAGCATTTT. Translating gives CASSLGGRRSNQPQHF.

The chain recombines TRBV6-5 with TRBJ1-3; D is possibly TRBD1 (5 bases). This CDR3 is built from 13 residues. Trimming left V 8 bases short and J 4 bases short, with 12 bases between. The germline V gene has CDR1 MNHEY and CDR2 SVGAGI. The DNA of the CDR3 is TGTGCCAGCCCAAGGTCAGGGGGAAACACCATATATTTT. Translated, it gives CASPRSGGNTIYF.

Only one count was recorded for this clone. This chain joins TRBV12-3 or TRBV12-4 and TRBJ2-5; a weak D match, TRBD2 (5 bases). V was shortened by 4 bases and J by 4 bases, with 10 bases between the two germline ends. CDR3 length equals 13 residues. CDR3 in amino acids: CASSSRAGETQYF. The DNA for the CDR3 is TGTGCCAGCAGTTCTAGGGCGGGAGAGACCCAGTACTTC.

This chain uses TRBV5-1 with TRBJ1-2, with 7 nucleotides matching TRBD1. This CDR3 has 14 amino acids. Germline loops: CDR1 SGHRS, CDR2 YFSETQ. V was pared by 7 bases and J by 2 bases, with 8 bases of the junction left unmatched. This chain's CDR3 is CASREGASNYGYTF. CDR3 DNA: TGCGCCAGCCGCGAGGGGGCCTCGAACTATGGCTACACCTTC.

This rearrangement joins TRBV5-1 to TRBJ2-1; the D gene is possibly TRBD1 (6 bases). CDR3 size: 16 residues. Germline CDR1 is SGHRS and CDR2 is YFSETQ. Trimming removed 0 bases from V and 6 bases from J, with 16 bases in between. The CDR3 loop is CASSLVQGQRGNEQFF. The DNA for the CDR3 is TGCGCCAGCAGCTTGGTTCAGGGGCAGAGAGGCAATGAGCAGTTCTTC. Combining the CDR3 with reference TRBV5-1 and TRBJ2-1 gives the whole variable domain KAGVTQTPRYLIKTRGQQVTLSCSPISGHRSVSWYQQTPGQGLQFLFEYFSETQRNKGNFPGRFSGRQFSNSRSEMNVSTLELGDSALYLCASSLVQGQRGNEQFFGPGTRLTVL.

The chain uses TRBV19 and TRBJ2-1; D is perhaps TRBD1 (5 bases). Germline V gene data show CDR1 as LNHDA and CDR2 as SQIVND (reference sequence). CDR3 size: 12 residues. V lost 1 base to trimming and J lost 10 bases, with 8 bases between them. The CDR3 here is CASSIGGAEQFF. CDR3 nucleotides: TGTGCCAGTAGTATAGGGGGCGCGGAGCAGTTCTTC.

The gene calls are TRBV9 and TRBJ1-1; TRBD1 is a possible D gene (6 bases). Germline V lookup: CDR1 SGDLS, CDR2 YYNGEE. Trimming shortened V by 3 bases and J by 7 bases, and 7 bases separated the two germline ends. This CDR3 region has 11 residues. CDR3: CASSADSEAFF. The CDR3 DNA reads TGTGCCAGCAGCGCGGACAGTGAAGCTTTCTTT.

The rearrangement uses TRBV11-2 and TRBJ2-7; the match to TRBD1 covers 9 bases. V lost 1 base to trimming and J lost 1 base; unmatched junction nucleotides: 8. The CDR3 totals 17 residues. The germline gives CDR1 SGHAT, CDR2 FQNNGV. The CDR3 bases are TGTGCCAGCAGCTTAGTAGGAGCCGGGACAGGGTCCTACGAGCAGTACTTC. It is translated as CASSLVGAGTGSYEQYF.

The chain couples TRBV10-1 to TRBJ2-3, with 9 bases fitting TRBD2. The CDR3 has 17 residues. CDR1 and CDR2 from the germline V gene are WNHNN and SYGVQD (reference sequence). The trim removed 0 bases at V and 5 bases at J, leaving 9 bases unmatched. The CDR3 loop is CASSESSGGRAEDTQYF. The DNA of the CDR3 is TGCGCCAGCAGTGAGTCTTCCGGCGGGAGGGCCGAAGATACGCAGTATTTT.

V and J are TRBV5-1 and TRBJ2-3, with 11 bases lining up with TRBD2. CDR1 is SGHRS, CDR2 YFSETQ, per germline. Losses at the gene ends were 3 bases for V and 2 bases for J; bases not matched to a gene: 11. This CDR3 spans 18 amino acids. Here the CDR3 reads CASSSSSGLAGVTDTQYF. The DNA of the CDR3 is TGCGCCAGCAGCTCAAGCTCCGGACTAGCGGGCGTCACAGATACGCAGTATTTT. Combining the CDR3 with reference TRBV5-1 and TRBJ2-3 gives the whole variable domain KAGVTQTPRYLIKTRGQQVTLSCSPISGHRSVSWYQQTPGQGLQFLFEYFSETQRNKGNFPGRFSGRQFSNSRSEMNVSTLELGDSALYLCASSSSSGLAGVTDTQYFGPGTRLTVL.